This is a list of T cell receptor beta chains from one sample in a study of T cells in Graves' hyperthyroidism and ophthalmopathy. TCRdb reprocessed the multiplex PCR reads with MiXCR, giving one entry per CDR3 protein. The sample has 560,000 or so distinct CDR3 sequences; roughly 46% are singletons. Input material: peripheral blood or thyroid tissue (not recorded which). The receptors come from a woman aged 18-35 years with Graves' hyperthyroidism. CDR3s include the opening cysteine and the closing phenylalanine or tryptophan. The D gene is left open where the match is weak. Some rows have no size entry. The others give once, few or many, or a class for an expanded clone.

J: TRBJ1-4
D: .
size: .
length: 15
V: TRBV7-2
CDR3: CASNIGGATNEKLFF
DNA: TGTGCCAGCAACATCGGGGGGGCAACTAATGAAAAACTGTTTTTT

J: TRBJ2-5
D: TRBD2
size: .
length: 18
V: TRBV7-9
CDR3: CASSSSLASGRRGETQYF
DNA: TGTGCCAGCAGCTCCTCCCTTGCTAGCGGGAGGCGGGGAGAGACCCAGTACTTC

J: TRBJ2-7
D: TRBD1
size: .
length: 13
V: TRBV25-1
CDR3: CARPPGQGYEQYF
DNA: TGTGCTAGACCTCCGGGACAGGGGTACGAGCAGTACTTC

J: TRBJ1-4
D: TRBD1
size: .
length: 14
V: TRBV12-3/TRBV12-4
CDR3: CASSLGPGGEKLFF
DNA: TGTGCCAGCAGCCTGGGACCAGGGGGTGAAAAACTGTTTTTT

J: TRBJ2-2
D: TRBD2
size: .
length: 14
V: TRBV29-1
CDR3: CSANSGSGGGELFF
DNA: TGCAGCGCAAATAGCGGGAGCGGGGGCGGGGAGCTGTTTTTT

J: TRBJ2-3
D: .
size: .
length: 16
V: TRBV7-2
CDR3: CASSPLRAKSTDTQYF
DNA: TGTGCCAGCAGCCCCCTCCGAGCGAAGAGCACAGATACGCAGTATTTT

J: TRBJ1-2
D: .
size: .
length: 13
V: TRBV29-1
CDR3: CSLGPEDPYGYTF
DNA: TGCAGCCTGGGACCAGAGGACCCCTATGGCTACACCTTC

J: TRBJ1-2
D: .
size: few
length: 13
V: TRBV7-2
CDR3: CASSSGPSYGYTF
DNA: TGTGCCAGCAGCTCGGGACCAAGCTATGGCTACACCTTC

J: TRBJ1-3
D: .
size: once
length: 13
V: TRBV9
CDR3: CASSVGRGNTIYF
DNA: TGTGCCAGCAGCGTAGGCCGTGGAAACACCATATATTTT

J: TRBJ1-4
D: .
size: .
length: 14
V: TRBV9
CDR3: CASSATDFAEKLFF
DNA: TGTGCCAGCAGCGCGACAGATTTTGCGGAAAAACTGTTTTTT

J: TRBJ1-5
D: TRBD1
size: few
length: 14
V: TRBV29-1
CDR3: CSVRAGGNEQPQHF
DNA: TGCAGCGTTAGGGCAGGGGGTAATGAGCAGCCCCAGCATTTT

J: TRBJ1-2
D: .
size: .
length: 13
V: TRBV7-9
CDR3: CASSVRINYGYTF
DNA: TGTGCCAGCAGCGTAAGAATTAACTATGGCTACACCTTC

J: TRBJ2-7
D: .
size: .
length: 15
V: TRBV5-6
CDR3: CASGTLRVWAYEQYF
DNA: TGTGCCAGCGGCACCCTCCGGGTGTGGGCCTACGAGCAGTACTTC

J: TRBJ1-2
D: .
size: .
length: 15
V: TRBV24-1
CDR3: CASSYVPGYSYGYTF
DNA: TGTGCCAGCAGTTACGTCCCGGGGTATAGCTATGGCTACACCTTC

J: TRBJ1-2
D: .
size: .
length: 17
V: TRBV25-1
CDR3: CASSQDSTITVDYGYTF
DNA: TGCGCCAGCAGCCAAGACTCGACTATCACTGTGGACTATGGCTACACCTTC

J: TRBJ2-7
D: TRBD2
size: many
length: 15
V: TRBV10-2
CDR3: CASTSAGGQVYEQYF
DNA: TGCGCCAGCACCTCCGCGGGGGGTCAAGTCTACGAGCAGTACTTC

J: TRBJ1-2
D: .
size: .
length: 13
V: TRBV7-8
CDR3: CASSLVVLYGYTF
DNA: TGTGCCAGCAGCTTAGTGGTCCTCTATGGCTACACCTTC

J: TRBJ2-5
D: .
size: many
length: 11
V: TRBV6-5
CDR3: CASSPGGPTYF
DNA: TGTGCCAGCAGCCCCGGCGGACCCACGTACTTC

J: TRBJ2-7
D: .
size: .
length: 13
V: TRBV19
CDR3: CASSWTPFYEQYF
DNA: TGTGCCAGTAGTTGGACACCATTCTACGAGCAGTACTTC

J: TRBJ1-2
D: TRBD1
size: .
length: 15
V: TRBV29-1
CDR3: CSVEDRDRVSSGYTF
DNA: TGCAGCGTTGAAGATCGGGACAGGGTTTCGTCTGGCTACACCTTC

J: TRBJ1-2
D: TRBD1
size: .
length: 15
V: TRBV11-1
CDR3: CASSPPGRDSYGYTF
DNA: TGTGCCAGCTCACCACCGGGGAGGGACAGCTATGGCTACACCTTC

J: TRBJ2-7
D: TRBD2
size: .
length: 16
V: TRBV20-1
CDR3: CSATSGTSGASYEQYF
DNA: TGCAGTGCCACATCCGGGACTAGCGGGGCCTCCTACGAGCAGTACTTC

J: TRBJ2-5
D: TRBD2
size: .
length: 14
V: TRBV12-5
CDR3: CASGLAGEVETQYF
DNA: TGTGCTAGTGGTTTAGCGGGAGAGGTGGAGACCCAGTACTTC

J: TRBJ1-4
D: .
size: .
length: 13
V: TRBV29-1
CDR3: CSERAGTDEKLFF
DNA: TGCAGCGAGAGGGCAGGGACGGATGAAAAACTGTTTTTT

J: TRBJ1-2
D: .
size: many
length: 12
V: TRBV7-2
CDR3: CASSLVNYGYTF
DNA: TGTGCCAGCAGCCTTGTCAACTATGGCTACACCTTC

J: TRBJ1-2
D: .
size: .
length: 16
V: TRBV25-1
CDR3: CASSPGRVSRVYGYTF
DNA: TGTGCCAGCAGCCCCGGCCGCGTTTCGAGGGTCTATGGCTACACCTTC

J: TRBJ1-2
D: .
size: .
length: 14
V: TRBV5-1
CDR3: CASSLFRTGNGYTF
DNA: TGCGCCAGCAGCTTATTTAGGACTGGAAATGGCTACACCTTC

J: TRBJ1-4
D: .
size: .
length: 14
V: TRBV7-9
CDR3: CASSADSSGGKLFF
DNA: TGTGCCAGCAGCGCGGACAGTTCTGGCGGAAAACTGTTTTTT

J: TRBJ1-2
D: .
size: .
length: 13
V: TRBV12-3/TRBV12-4
CDR3: CASSRVPGYGYTF
DNA: TGTGCCAGCAGCCGAGTCCCTGGGTATGGCTACACCTTC

J: TRBJ2-7
D: TRBD1
size: .
length: 13
V: TRBV7-9
CDR3: CASRTDRAYEQYF
DNA: TGTGCCAGCAGAACGGACAGGGCCTACGAGCAGTACTTC

J: TRBJ2-3
D: .
size: few
length: 15
V: TRBV15
CDR3: CATSRDHVDADTQYF
DNA: TGTGCCACCAGCAGAGATCATGTGGACGCAGATACGCAGTATTTT

J: TRBJ1-2
D: .
size: .
length: 14
V: TRBV7-9
CDR3: CASSFLGGHYGYTF
DNA: TGTGCCAGCAGCTTCCTCGGGGGGCATTATGGCTACACCTTC

J: TRBJ2-7
D: .
size: few
length: 13
V: TRBV7-3
CDR3: CASSSHRGVEQYF
DNA: TGTGCCAGCAGCTCCCATCGAGGGGTAGAGCAGTACTTC